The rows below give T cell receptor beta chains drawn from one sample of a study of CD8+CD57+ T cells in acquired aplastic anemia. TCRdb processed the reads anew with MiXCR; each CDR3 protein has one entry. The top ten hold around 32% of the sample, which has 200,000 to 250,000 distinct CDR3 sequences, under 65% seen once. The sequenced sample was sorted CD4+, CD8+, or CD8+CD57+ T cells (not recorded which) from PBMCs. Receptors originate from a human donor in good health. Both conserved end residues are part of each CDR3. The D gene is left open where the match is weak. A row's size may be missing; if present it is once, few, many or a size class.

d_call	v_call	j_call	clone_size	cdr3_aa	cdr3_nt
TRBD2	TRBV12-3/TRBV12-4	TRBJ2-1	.	CASSYVGGAGNEQFF	TGTGCCAGCAGTTACGTCGGGGGGGCCGGCAATGAGCAGTTCTTC
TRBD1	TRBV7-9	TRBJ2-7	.	CASSPIPGQRSSYEQYF	TGTGCCAGCAGCCCAATCCCGGGACAGAGAAGCTCCTACGAGCAGTACTTC
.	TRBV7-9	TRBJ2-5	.	CAGGNQETQYF	TGTGCCGGGGGCAACCAAGAGACCCAGTACTTC
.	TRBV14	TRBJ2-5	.	CASSPWGYQETQYF	TGTGCCAGCAGCCCATGGGGTTACCAAGAGACCCAGTACTTC
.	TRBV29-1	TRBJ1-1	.	CSVVSDSMNTEAFF	TGCAGCGTTGTAAGCGACAGCATGAACACTGAAGCTTTCTTT
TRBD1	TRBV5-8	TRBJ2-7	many	CASSLTGVEQYF	TGTGCCAGCAGCCTAACAGGGGTCGAGCAGTACTTC
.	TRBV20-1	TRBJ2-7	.	CSARNKYEQYF	TGCAGTGCTAGAAATAAGTACGAGCAGTACTTC
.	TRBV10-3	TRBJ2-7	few	CAIRAQGPPSYEQYF	TGTGCCATCAGAGCTCAGGGCCCGCCGTCCTACGAGCAGTACTTC
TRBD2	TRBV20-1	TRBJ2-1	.	CSATPYRGGTYNEQFF	TGCAGTGCTACACCCTATCGGGGGGGGACCTACAATGAGCAGTTCTTC
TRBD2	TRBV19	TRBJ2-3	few	CASMKAGASDTQYF	TGTGCCAGTATGAAAGCGGGGGCATCAGATACGCAGTATTTT
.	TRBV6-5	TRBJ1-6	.	CASSNRQYSPLHF	TGTGCCAGCAGCAACCGACAGTATTCACCCCTCCACTTT
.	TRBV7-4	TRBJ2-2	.	CASSFPPWNTGELFF	TGTGCCAGCAGCTTCCCCCCCTGGAACACCGGGGAGCTGTTTTTT
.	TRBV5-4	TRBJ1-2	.	CASSPYNLGYTF	TGTGCCAGCAGCCCCTACAATCTTGGCTACACCTTC
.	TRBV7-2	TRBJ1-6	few	CASSLRTAYNSPLHF	TGTGCCAGCAGCTTACGGACGGCCTATAATTCACCCCTCCACTTT
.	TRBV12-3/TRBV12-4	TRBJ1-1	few	CASSLVVGGNTEAFF	TGTGCCAGCAGTTTAGTAGTAGGAGGGAACACTGAAGCTTTCTTT
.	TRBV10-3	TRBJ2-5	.	CASSYSTLGETQYF	TGTGCCAGCAGTTACTCGACTCTAGGGGAGACCCAGTACTTC
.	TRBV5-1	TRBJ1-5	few	CASSLEGQNQPQHF	TGCGCCAGCAGCTTGGAAGGACAGAATCAGCCCCAGCATTTT
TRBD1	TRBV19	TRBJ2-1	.	CASSIHQTGDGNEQFF	TGTGCCAGTAGTATACACCAGACAGGGGACGGCAATGAGCAGTTCTTC
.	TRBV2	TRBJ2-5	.	CASSDPRSYDQYF	TGTGCCAGCAGTGACCCGAGATCCTACGACCAGTACTTC
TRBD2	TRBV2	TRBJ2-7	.	CASVTSGSNEQYF	TGTGCCAGCGTGACTAGCGGGAGTAATGAGCAGTACTTC
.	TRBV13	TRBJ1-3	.	CASSSGTYSGNTIYF	TGTGCCAGCAGCTCCGGGACCTACTCTGGAAACACCATATATTTT
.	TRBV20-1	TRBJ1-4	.	CSARAGQGVYNEKLFF	TGCAGTGCTAGAGCGGGACAAGGTGTTTATAATGAAAAACTGTTTTTT
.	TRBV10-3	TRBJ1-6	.	CATRKGGNSPLHF	TGTGCCACTAGAAAGGGAGGAAATTCACCCCTCCACTTT
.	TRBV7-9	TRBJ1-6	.	CASSFTDQVDSPLHF	TGTGCCAGCAGCTTTACAGACCAGGTGGATTCACCCCTCCACTTT
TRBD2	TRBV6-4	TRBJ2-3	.	CASSDPGTTTDTQYF	TGTGCCAGCAGTGACCCCGGGACTACCACAGATACGCAGTATTTT
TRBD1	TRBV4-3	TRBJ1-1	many	CASSQDLGDSPLVDEAFF	TGCGCCAGCAGCCAAGATCTGGGGGACAGCCCTTTGGTCGATGAAGCTTTCTTT
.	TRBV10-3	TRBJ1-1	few	CAISESQFFEAFF	TGTGCCATCAGTGAGTCCCAGTTCTTTGAAGCTTTCTTT
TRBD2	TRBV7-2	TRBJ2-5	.	CASSRGGKETQYF	TGTGCCAGCAGCAGGGGAGGGAAAGAGACCCAGTACTTC
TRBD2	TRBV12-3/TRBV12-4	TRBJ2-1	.	CASSMTSGEQFF	TGTGCCAGCAGTATGACTAGCGGGGAGCAGTTCTTC
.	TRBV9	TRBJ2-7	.	CASSVGASRTYEQYF	TGTGCCAGCAGCGTAGGGGCGTCTCGGACCTACGAGCAGTACTTC
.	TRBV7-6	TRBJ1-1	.	CASSLGRGVNTEAFF	TGTGCCAGCAGCTTAGGGAGGGGGGTGAACACTGAAGCTTTCTTT
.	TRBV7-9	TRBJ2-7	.	CASSNLAGFSYEQYF	TGTGCCAGCAGCAACTTGGCGGGATTCTCCTACGAGCAGTACTTC
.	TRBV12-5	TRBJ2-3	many	CASGLDRGADTQYF	TGTGCTAGTGGTTTGGATAGAGGTGCAGATACGCAGTATTTT
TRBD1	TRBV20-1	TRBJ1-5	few	CSGGQGGNQPQHF	TGCAGTGGAGGACAGGGTGGGAATCAGCCCCAGCATTTT
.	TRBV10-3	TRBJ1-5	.	CAISEWGIGNQPQHF	TGTGCCATCAGTGAGTGGGGGATAGGCAATCAGCCCCAGCATTTT
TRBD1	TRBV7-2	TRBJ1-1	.	CASSLYRGNTEAFF	TGTGCCAGCAGCTTATACAGGGGTAACACTGAAGCTTTCTTT
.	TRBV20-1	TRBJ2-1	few	CSARSAGTYNEQFF	TGCAGTGCTAGATCGGCGGGGACGTACAATGAGCAGTTCTTC
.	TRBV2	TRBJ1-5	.	CASSGGEFNQPQHF	TGTGCCAGCAGTGGGGGGGAATTCAATCAGCCCCAGCATTTT
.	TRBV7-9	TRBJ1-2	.	CASSLGEGTYYGYTF	TGTGCCAGCAGCTTAGGCGAGGGGACCTACTATGGCTACACCTTC
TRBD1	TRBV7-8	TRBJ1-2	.	CASSLGATGDGYTF	TGTGCCAGCAGCTTGGGGGCGACAGGGGATGGCTACACCTTC
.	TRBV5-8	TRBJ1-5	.	CASSQDLARERGQPQHF	TGCGCCAGCAGCCAAGATTTAGCCAGGGAGAGGGGTCAGCCCCAGCATTTT
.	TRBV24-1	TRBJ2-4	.	CATSDPWKGKNIQYF	TGTGCCACCAGTGATCCTTGGAAGGGCAAAAACATTCAGTACTTC
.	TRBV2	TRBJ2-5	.	CASAYRIETQYF	TGTGCCAGCGCCTACAGGATAGAGACCCAGTACTTC
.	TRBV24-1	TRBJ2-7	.	CATSDRAGTYSYEQYF	TGTGCCACCAGTGATCGGGCCGGGACATATTCCTACGAGCAGTACTTC
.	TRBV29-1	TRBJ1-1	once	CSVEGRGSRTEAFF	TGCAGCGTTGAAGGAAGAGGGAGTCGCACTGAAGCTTTCTTT
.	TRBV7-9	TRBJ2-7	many	CASAGDATYEQYF	TGTGCCAGCGCCGGCGACGCAACCTACGAGCAGTACTTC
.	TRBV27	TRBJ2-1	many	CASSYSSNEQFF	TGTGCCAGCAGTTACAGCAGCAATGAGCAGTTCTTC
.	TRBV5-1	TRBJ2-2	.	CASSLPTFTGELFF	TGCGCCAGCAGCTTACCGACGTTCACCGGGGAGCTGTTTTTT
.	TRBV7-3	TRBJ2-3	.	CASSRTGGGADTQYF	TGTGCCAGCAGTCGAACAGGGGGGGGAGCAGATACGCAGTATTTT